The next 31 T cell receptor beta chains were all read from a single sample in a study of T-cell memory formation after mild COVID-19. TCRdb passed the 5' RACE reads through MiXCR, listing each CDR3 protein once. The sample records under 450,000 distinct CDR3 sequences, about 15% being singletons. The sequencing input was PBMCs or a T cell subset sorted from them (not recorded which). The receptors stem from a man aged 18 to 29 who had mild COVID-19 (a few samples of this study predate the infection). Cell type and time point are not known.

The rearrangement uses TRBV7-9 and TRBJ2-7, with 7 positions matching TRBD2. The CDR3 runs to 15 residues. Looked up from germline, CDR1 is SEHNR and CDR2 is FQNEAQ (reference sequence). Germline trimming cut 5 bases from V and 2 bases from J; bases unmatched to any gene: 9. The CDR3: CASSLASGHPYEQYF. The DNA of the CDR3 is TGTGCCAGCAGCCTGGCTAGCGGCCACCCCTACGAGCAGTACTTC.

This clonotype came up a few times. V is TRBV4-1 and J is TRBJ1-3; D is undetermined. The CDR3 has 17 amino acids. Germline V lookup: CDR1 MGHRA, CDR2 YSYEKL. V lost 4 bases to trimming and J lost 4 bases, with 20 bases between them. The CDR3 here is CASSPRTAVTGGNTIYF. CDR3 bases: TGCGCCAGCAGCCCGAGAACTGCAGTGACCGGCGGAAACACCATATATTTT.

This clonotype occurred a few times. The CDR3 sequence is CATSGGPDSGGRDTQYF. The CDR3 region has the DNA TGTGCCACCAGTGGAGGTCCGGATAGCGGGGGGCGGGATACGCAGTATTTT. The chain joins TRBV24-1 to TRBJ2-3; the match to TRBD2 covers 10 bases. The length of the CDR3 is 17 residues. Trimming removed 5 bases from V and 6 bases from J; junction bases left unmatched: 13. Germline V CDR1 and CDR2: KGHDR, SFDVKD.

The chain recombines TRBV9 with TRBJ2-3; 11 bases line up with TRBD2. V lost 3 bases and J lost 2; bases outside the gene matches: 8. Germline assignment: CDR1 SGDLS and CDR2 YYNGEE. The CDR3 has 17 amino acids. In DNA form, the CDR3 reads TGTGCCAGCAGCGGAGAGCTAGCGGGGGGCCTCACAGATACGCAGTATTTT. As protein: CASSGELAGGLTDTQYF.

This clonotype was seen more than once but under ten times. The chain carries TRBV7-9 and TRBJ2-2; D is uncertain. The V end lost 5 bases, the J end lost 7 bases, and 23 bases lay between the germline ends. This CDR3 is built from 17 residues. Germline V gene lookup returns CDR1 SEHNR and CDR2 FQNEAQ (reference sequence). The CDR3 DNA is TGTGCCAGCAGCCCCCCGAAGTTGGGAAGGCCGTTCGGGGAGCTGTTTTTT. It encodes CASSPPKLGRPFGELFF.

A few counts support this clonotype. The chain uses TRBV27 and TRBJ2-6, with D perhaps matching TRBD1 or TRBD2 (5 bases each). CDR3 size: 14 residues. The germline V and J ends were trimmed by 4 bases and 2 bases, with 6 bases remaining between them. Germline V lookup: CDR1 MNHEY, CDR2 SMNVEV (reference sequence). CDR3 protein: CASSWGPGANVLTF. Written as DNA, the CDR3 is TGTGCCAGCAGTTGGGGACCTGGGGCCAACGTCCTGACTTTC.

This clonotype was counted many times. The chain uses TRBV29-1 and TRBJ2-5; 7 bases map to TRBD1. The V segment lost 3 bases and the J segment 1 base; nucleotides outside the gene matches: 8. The CDR3 is 15 amino acids. CDR1 and CDR2 from the germline V gene are SQVTM and ANQGSEA. This CDR3 is CSVEGTEGSQETQYF. The CDR3 region has the DNA TGCAGCGTTGAGGGGACAGAGGGGTCCCAAGAGACCCAGTACTTC.

At least ten counts were recorded for this clonotype. The rearrangement links TRBV6-5 to TRBJ1-4; D may be TRBD1 (6 bases). Germline assignment: CDR1 MNHEY and CDR2 SVGAGI. Trimming removed 2 bases at V and 4 bases at J, with 11 bases between. The CDR3 extends over 15 amino acids. CDR3 region: CASSYQQGGNEKLFF. As DNA, the CDR3 is TGTGCCAGCAGTTACCAACAGGGCGGTAATGAAAAACTGTTTTTT.

In its sample, this clonotype was seen many times. DNA of the CDR3: TGTGCCAGCATTCGGGCGGGGGGCTACGAGCAGTACTTC. This sequence encodes CASIRAGGYEQYF. This chain links TRBV6-1 with TRBJ2-7, with 8 bases fitting TRBD2. J gave up 3 bases and V 7 bases, and 5 bases lay outside the gene matches. The CDR3 covers 13 residues. Germline V gene sequence: CDR1 MNHNS, CDR2 SASEGT.

V gene TRBV4-3 combines with J gene TRBJ2-3, with D possibly matching TRBD2 (6 bases). Germline CDR1 and CDR2: LGHNA and YSLEER. V was cut by 0 bases and J by 3 bases, with 13 bases left in between. CDR3 length: 16 residues. This chain's CDR3 is CASSQEAGWGTDTQYF. In DNA, the CDR3 is TGCGCCAGCAGCCAAGAAGCGGGTTGGGGGACAGATACGCAGTATTTT.

This clonotype was seen a handful of times. CDR3 protein: CSAQTNLGPRNEQFF. The CDR3 region has the DNA TGCAGTGCTCAGACTAACCTGGGACCGCGAAATGAGCAGTTCTTC. The gene calls are TRBV20-1 and TRBJ2-1, with D perhaps TRBD1 or TRBD2 (5 bases each). The CDR3 extends over 15 amino acids. Deletions cut 5 bases from V and 7 bases from J, with 21 bases between. Germline CDR1 reads DFQATT; CDR2 reads SNEGSKA (reference sequence).

This clonotype was counted ten times or more. V gene TRBV12-3 or TRBV12-4 combines with J gene TRBJ2-5; no reliable D call. CDR3 length equals 14 residues. V was trimmed by 3 bases and J by 2 bases, leaving 10 bases between them. CDR3 residues: CASSFIGRQETQYF. The CDR3 coding sequence is TGTGCCAGCAGTTTTATAGGCCGTCAAGAGACCCAGTACTTC.

This clonotype was picked up a small number of times. The gene calls are TRBV7-2 and TRBJ2-1; D not resolved. CDR3 length: 14 residues. From germline, CDR1 is SGHTA and CDR2 FQGNSA. V was clipped by 5 bases and J by 3 bases, with 11 bases between them. The CDR3 sequence is CASSLSIGYNEQFF. CDR3 nucleotide sequence: TGTGCCAGCAGCCTGTCTATCGGCTACAATGAGCAGTTCTTC.

In this sample, this clonotype turned up a few times. The chain is built from TRBV25-1 and TRBJ2-3; tentatively, D is TRBD1 (6 bases). The CDR3 spans 13 residues. Trimming pared 7 bases from V and 3 bases from J, leaving 11 bases between. The germline gives CDR1 MGHDK, CDR2 SYGVNS. The CDR3 DNA follows: TGTGCCAGCAAAGGGGGATGGACAGATACGCAGTATTTT. It encodes CASKGGWTDTQYF.

The CDR3 here is CASSQDQGATTDTQYF. The DNA for the CDR3 is TGCGCCAGCAGCCAAGACCAAGGTGCGACCACAGATACGCAGTATTTT. This chain connects TRBV4-3 to TRBJ2-3; D is unresolved. With 0 bases removed from V and 2 bases from J, the gap between germline ends came to 12 bases. CDR1 is LGHNA, CDR2 YSLEER, per germline. This CDR3 has 16 amino acids.

This chain uses TRBV7-9 with TRBJ2-2, with D hard to call. V lost 7 bases and J lost 1, with 13 bases in between. The CDR3 loop spans 15 amino acids. CDR1 is SEHNR, CDR2 FQNEAQ, per germline (reference sequence). CDR3 amino acids: CASIGPQQNTGELFF. The CDR3 DNA reads as TGTGCCAGCATCGGCCCGCAACAGAACACCGGGGAGCTGTTTTTT.

This sequence joins TRBV10-2 and TRBJ2-1; weak D call: TRBD1 (6 bases). The germline gives CDR1 WSHSY, CDR2 SAAADI. This CDR3 has 15 residues. V was cut by 7 bases and J by 2 bases, with 15 bases left in between. CDR3 nucleotide sequence: TGCGCCAGCACTTGGGGGCCGCAGACCTACAATGAGCAGTTCTTC. As protein: CASTWGPQTYNEQFF.

The chain carries TRBV20-1 and TRBJ2-3, with 9 bases identical to TRBD2. The CDR3 is 16 residues long. The J segment lost 7 bases and the V segment lost 0 bases, leaving 11 bases of the junction unmatched. Germline values: CDR1 DFQATT, CDR2 SNEGSKA (reference sequence). The DNA for the CDR3 is TGCAGTGCTAGAGATCTCAGGGGGACTAGCACGCATACGCAGTATTTT. Protein product: CSARDLRGTSTHTQYF.

This clonotype was seen at least ten times. V is TRBV7-2 and J is TRBJ2-1, with a weak D call TRBD2 (5 bases). V dropped 2 bases and J dropped 3 bases, with 8 bases sitting between them. Germline lookup yields CDR1 SGHTA and CDR2 FQGNSA. The CDR3 has 14 amino acids. The CDR3 DNA reads as TGTGCCAGCAGCTTATACACTAGCTACAATGAGCAGTTCTTC. Translating it yields CASSLYTSYNEQFF.

This clonotype was found a few times. V usage is TRBV6-5 and J usage is TRBJ1-2, with 11 bases lining up with TRBD1. Germline CDR1 is MNHEY and CDR2 is SVGAGI. There are 14 residues in the CDR3. V lost 6 bases and J lost 5; bases outside the gene matches: 5. Here the CDR3 reads CASRRDRGEYGYTF. CDR3 sequence (DNA): TGTGCCAGCAGGAGGGACAGGGGGGAGTATGGCTACACCTTC.

This clonotype occurred many times. The chain employs TRBV7-3 and TRBJ2-1; 10 bases map to TRBD2. Germline V gene sequence: CDR1 SGHTA, CDR2 FQGTGA. The J segment lost 2 bases and the V segment lost 5 bases, leaving 3 bases of the junction unmatched. The CDR3 sequence is 15 residues long. The chain's CDR3 is CASSLSGGAYNEQFF. For the CDR3, the DNA is TGTGCCAGCAGCCTAAGCGGGGGGGCCTACAATGAGCAGTTCTTC.

This clonotype was observed many times. The chain couples TRBV28 to TRBJ2-3; no firm D call. The CDR3 is 13 residues long. The ends were cut back, 4 bases at V and 4 bases at J, with 9 bases in the middle. Germline loops: CDR1 MDHEN, CDR2 SYDVKM. CDR3: CASSSSRPDTQYF. The DNA for the CDR3 is TGTGCCAGCAGTTCCTCCCGACCAGATACGCAGTATTTT.

The V gene is TRBV28, the J gene TRBJ1-2; TRBD1 is a possible D gene (6 bases). Trimming left V 10 bases short and J 4 bases short, with 22 bases between. Germline CDR1 MDHEN, CDR2 SYDVKM. The CDR3 loop spans 15 amino acids. DNA for the CDR3: TGTGCCACCACAGGGATTGATCGGTATAGCTATGGCTACACCTTC. Translated: CATTGIDRYSYGYTF.

This chain uses TRBV7-6 with TRBJ1-4; the D is unclear. The V end lost 5 bases, the J end lost 4 bases, and 11 bases lay between the germline ends. Looked up from germline, CDR1 is SGHVS and CDR2 is FNYEAQ. This CDR3 has 14 amino acids. Here the CDR3 reads CASSDEKFNEKLFF. Here the CDR3 DNA reads TGTGCCAGCAGCGATGAGAAGTTTAATGAAAAACTGTTTTTT.

This clonotype has only a few counts. The chain carries TRBV6-2 or TRBV6-3 and TRBJ2-1, with 8 bases that match TRBD2. There are 14 residues in the CDR3. Germline V gene sequence: CDR1 MNHEY, CDR2 SVGEGT. With 8 bases clipped from V and 9 bases from J, the junction kept 12 bases outside the gene matches. Here the CDR3 reads CASSPAGESIEQFF. The DNA of the CDR3 is TGTGCCAGCTCGCCAGCGGGGGAGTCCATTGAGCAGTTCTTC.

Only a few counts were recorded for this clonotype. This chain connects TRBV10-3 to TRBJ2-5, with 7 bases lining up with TRBD2. The CDR3 spans 13 residues. The trim removed 5 bases at V and 5 bases at J, leaving 5 bases unmatched. Germline-derived CDR1 and CDR2 are ENHRY and SYGVKD. CDR3 region: CAISRLAVETQYF. The CDR3 DNA is TGTGCCATCAGTCGGCTAGCGGTGGAGACCCAGTACTTC.

The chain joins TRBV5-1 to TRBJ2-5; D possibly corresponds to TRBD2 (6 bases). The CDR3 is 15 residues long. Per the germline V gene, CDR1 is SGHRS and CDR2 is YFSETQ. V gave up 4 bases and J gave up 4 bases, with 17 bases separating them. The CDR3: CASSLGWGVGETQYF. The CDR3 coding sequence is TGCGCCAGCAGCCTCGGATGGGGGGTAGGAGAGACCCAGTACTTC.

This clonotype was observed a few times. This chain connects TRBV19 to TRBJ2-1; D unresolved. The CDR3 runs 12 residues. Trimming left V 5 bases short and J 4 bases short, with 6 bases between. Germline V gene data show CDR1 as LNHDA and CDR2 as SQIVND (reference sequence). The CDR3 sequence: CASSGRYNEQFF. The CDR3 DNA is TGTGCCAGTAGTGGCAGATACAATGAGCAGTTCTTC.

This clonotype was observed a handful of times. The rearrangement uses TRBV24-1 and TRBJ2-3; D uncertain. V lost 5 bases, J lost 0 bases, and 11 bases lay in between. The CDR3 has 15 residues. Germline CDR1 and CDR2: KGHDR and SFDVKD. In DNA, the CDR3 is TGTGCCACCAGTGTCGGCGAGATGAGCACAGATACGCAGTATTTT. It encodes CATSVGEMSTDTQYF.

V and J are TRBV2 and TRBJ2-7; 7 bases line up with TRBD1. Looked up from germline, CDR1 is SNHLY and CDR2 is FYNNEI. The CDR3 runs 13 residues. J lost 2 bases, V lost 7 bases, and 5 bases had no gene match. The CDR3: CASTGQDPYEQYF. The CDR3 region has the DNA TGTGCCAGCACCGGACAGGACCCCTACGAGCAGTACTTC.

The V gene is TRBV19, the J gene TRBJ2-3; possibly TRBD2 for D (5 bases). The CDR3 totals 14 residues. Trimming left V 5 bases short and J 8 bases short, with 17 bases between. Germline lookup yields CDR1 LNHDA and CDR2 SQIVND (reference sequence). CDR3 region: CASSPTRVRATQYF. CDR3 sequence (DNA): TGTGCCAGTAGTCCCACTCGCGTGAGGGCTACGCAGTATTTT.